The 9 T cell receptor beta chains listed next were all sequenced from one sample in a study of T-cell reconstitution after alpha-beta-depleted transplantation in children. Library preparation (for TCRbeta) was performed with unique molecular identifiers. TCRdb re-called the PCR reads through MiXCR, storing one row per CDR3 protein. The table shows over 150,000 distinct CDR3 sequences, with roughly 15% occurring only once. The sample in question was PBMCs from the stem cell graft donor, obtained from the stem cell graft. The receptors shown here come from a human donor who donated a stem cell graft to a child with acute lymphoblastic leukemia.

This clonotype was detected many times. The chain is built from TRBV20-1 and TRBJ2-1; D ambiguous. There are 13 residues in the CDR3. Trimming stripped 6 bases from V and 5 bases from J, with 14 bases between. In germline, CDR1 is DFQATT, CDR2 SNEGSKA (reference sequence). The CDR3 loop is CSANRASNNEQFF. CDR3 bases: TGCAGTGCAAACCGGGCCTCTAACAATGAGCAGTTCTTC.

This clonotype was observed many times. The chain links TRBV29-1 to TRBJ2-7; D not certain. The germline V gene encodes CDR1 SQVTM and CDR2 ANQGSEA. This CDR3 has 15 amino acids. Trimming cost V 4 bases and J 3 bases, with 19 bases left between them. CDR3 sequence: CSVVYLGSTVYEQYF. Written as DNA, the CDR3 is TGCAGCGTTGTCTATCTAGGCAGTACCGTCTACGAGCAGTACTTC.

In this sample, this clonotype turned up many times. The chain uses TRBV7-9 and TRBJ2-1; D could derive from TRBD1 or TRBD2 (5 bases each). The CDR3 runs to 15 residues. Trimming took 5 bases from V and 7 from J, leaving 18 bases between them. Germline V gene sequence: CDR1 SEHNR, CDR2 FQNEAQ (reference sequence). The CDR3 nucleotides are TGTGCCAGCAGCATCTATACCGGGACGGGGAATGAGCAGTTCTTC. Encoded protein: CASSIYTGTGNEQFF.

Ten or more counts support this clonotype. This chain connects TRBV12-3 or TRBV12-4 to TRBJ1-2, with D hard to call. The CDR3 sequence is 14 residues long. V shed 8 bases and J shed 4 bases, with 17 bases lying between them. The CDR3 DNA is TGTGCCAGCGTTGACCTTCGGGTAGGCTATGGCTACACCTTC. Translated: CASVDLRVGYGYTF.

There are many counts of this clonotype. V is TRBV20-1 and J is TRBJ2-3; D ambiguous. CDR1 is DFQATT and CDR2 is SNEGSKA in the germline V gene (reference sequence). Trimming took off 5 bases at V and 1 base at J, with 13 bases between the two ends. This CDR3 region has 14 residues. The CDR3 DNA reads as TGCAGTGCTGCGTCCGGGTCTCGCACAGATACGCAGTATTTT. It is translated as CSAASGSRTDTQYF.

The rearrangement links TRBV20-1 to TRBJ2-3; 8 nucleotides agree with TRBD2. CDR1 and CDR2 from the germline V gene are DFQATT and SNEGSKA (reference sequence). This CDR3 comprises 17 residues. The J segment lost 5 bases and the V segment lost 5 bases, leaving 18 bases of the junction unmatched. In DNA form, the CDR3 reads TGCAGTGCTCGCGCGACGGGAGGGAGGGAATCTCGAGATACGCAGTATTTT. As protein: CSARATGGRESRDTQYF.

Of note for this clonotype: One end of the junction fails to match germline, which may point to a read error. V usage is TRBV12-3 or TRBV12-4 and J usage is TRBJ2-7; 8 nucleotides align to TRBD2. There are 17 residues in the CDR3. The DNA of the CDR3 is TGTGCCGGCAGTTTAGAACTAGGCGGGGGGAGCTCCTACGAGCAGTACTTC. It yields the protein CAGSLELGGGSSYEQYF.

This clonotype was seen repeatedly, ten times or more. This chain uses TRBV2 with TRBJ1-1; 9 bases are a match to TRBD1. Germline CDR1 and CDR2: SNHLY and FYNNEI. This CDR3 spans 13 amino acids. V dropped 6 bases and J dropped 7; count of bases not matched to a gene: 6. The chain's CDR3 is CASRSNRGREAFF. The CDR3 coding sequence is TGTGCCAGCAGATCCAACAGGGGGCGTGAAGCTTTCTTT.

With regard to this clonotype: The junction differs from germline at one of its ends, possibly a read error. The J gene is TRBJ2-4, the V gene TRBV5-5; D unclear. The CDR3 is 13 amino acids. Germline assignment: CDR1 SGHKS and CDR2 YYEKEE (reference sequence). CDR3 in amino acids: CASSPQAKNSQYF. CDR3 bases: TGTGCCAGCAGCCCACAAGCCAAAAACAGTCAGTACTTC. The variable domain in full, completed from reference TRBV5-5 and TRBJ2-4, reads DAGVTQSPTHLIKTRGQQVTLRCSPISGHKSVSWYQQVLGQGPQFIFQYYEKEERGRGNFPDRFSARQFPNYSSELNVNALLLGDSALYLCASSPQAKNSQYFGAGTRLSVL.